This T cell receptor beta chain was recovered during a study of blood T cell repertoires in COVID-19. Study summary: Researchers got acute and convalescent COVID-19 samples from the United States, Italy and Spain. Sample material is recorded as cDNA or gDNA derived from T cells, B-cell-depleted T cells, or PBMCs.

Original analysis: Reference gene primers were amplified, and this amplification served to estimate nucleated cell counts. Sequencing used immunoSEQ multiplex PCR; TCRdb keeps in-frame clones, though not all of them. That table gives V, J and clone size, and the DNA gave D and trimming. The sample records over 300,000 clones, 70% to 90% being singletons. After removal of 2 bases from V and 6 bases from J, the junction contained 13 bases not matched to a gene. CDR1 MNHNS and CDR2 SASEGT come from the germline V gene. The CDR3 loop spans 18 amino acids. Only a few counts were recorded for this clone. The TCR originated in a young man who had recovered from COVID-19. Sample: peripheral blood. This chain joins TRBV6-1 and TRBJ2-3; 11 bases align to TRBD2. CDR3 bases: TGTGCCAGCAGTGAATGGGAGGGACTAGCGGACCCCACCGATACGCAGTATTTT. Translation gives CASSEWEGLADPTDTQYF.